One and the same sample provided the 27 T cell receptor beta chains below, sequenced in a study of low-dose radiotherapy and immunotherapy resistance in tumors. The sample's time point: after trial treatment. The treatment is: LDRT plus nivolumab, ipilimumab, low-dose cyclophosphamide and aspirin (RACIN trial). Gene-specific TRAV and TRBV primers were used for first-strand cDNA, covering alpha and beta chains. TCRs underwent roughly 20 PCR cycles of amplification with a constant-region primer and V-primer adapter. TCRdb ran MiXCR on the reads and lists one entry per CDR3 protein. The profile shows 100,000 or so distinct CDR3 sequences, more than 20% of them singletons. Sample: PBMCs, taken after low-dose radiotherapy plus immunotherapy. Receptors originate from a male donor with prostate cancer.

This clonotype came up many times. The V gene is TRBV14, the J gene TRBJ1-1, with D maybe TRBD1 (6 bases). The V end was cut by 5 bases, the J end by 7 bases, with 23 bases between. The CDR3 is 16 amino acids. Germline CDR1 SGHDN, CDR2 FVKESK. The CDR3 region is CASSEGTGREFVEAFF. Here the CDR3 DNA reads TGTGCCAGCAGCGAGGGTACAGGGAGGGAGTTCGTTGAAGCTTTCTTT.

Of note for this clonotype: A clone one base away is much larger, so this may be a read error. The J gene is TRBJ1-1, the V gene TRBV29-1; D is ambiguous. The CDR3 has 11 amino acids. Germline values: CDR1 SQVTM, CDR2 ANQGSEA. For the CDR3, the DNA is TGCAGCGTTATCCTGAACACTGAAGCTATCTTT. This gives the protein CSVILNTEAIF.

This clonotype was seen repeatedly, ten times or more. CDR3 sequence reads: CASSEGGSSYNEQFF. The CDR3 DNA is TGTGCCAGCAGCGAGGGGGGGAGCTCCTACAATGAGCAGTTCTTC. The V and J genes are TRBV7-6 and TRBJ2-1, with D maybe TRBD2 (7 bases). Germline CDR1 SGHVS, CDR2 FNYEAQ. Deletions cut 5 bases from V and 0 bases from J, with 11 bases between. This CDR3 region has 15 residues.

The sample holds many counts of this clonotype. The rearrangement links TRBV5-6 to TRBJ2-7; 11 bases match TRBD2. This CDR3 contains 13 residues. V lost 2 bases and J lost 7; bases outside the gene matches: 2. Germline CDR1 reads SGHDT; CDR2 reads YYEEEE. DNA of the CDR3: TGTGCCAGCAGCTTACTAGCGGGGGTTGAGCAGTACTTC. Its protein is CASSLLAGVEQYF.

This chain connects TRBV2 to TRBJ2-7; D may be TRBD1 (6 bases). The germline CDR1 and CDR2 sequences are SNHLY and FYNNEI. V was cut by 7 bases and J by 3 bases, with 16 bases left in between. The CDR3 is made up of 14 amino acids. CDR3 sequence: CASISQGLGYEQYF. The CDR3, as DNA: TGTGCCAGCATCTCACAGGGTCTGGGCTACGAGCAGTACTTC. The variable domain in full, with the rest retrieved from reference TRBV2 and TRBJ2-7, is EPEVTQTPSHQVTQMGQEVILRCVPISNHLYFYWYRQILGQKVEFLVSFYNNEISEKSEIFDDQFSVERPDGSNFTLKIRSTKLEDSAMYFCASISQGLGYEQYFGPGTRLTVT.

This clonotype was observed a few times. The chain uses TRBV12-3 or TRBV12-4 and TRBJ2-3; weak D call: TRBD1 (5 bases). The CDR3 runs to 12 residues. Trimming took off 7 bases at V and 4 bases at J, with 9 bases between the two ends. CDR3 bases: TGTGCCAGCACCAGGGCGGCAGATACGCAGTATTTT. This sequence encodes CASTRAADTQYF.

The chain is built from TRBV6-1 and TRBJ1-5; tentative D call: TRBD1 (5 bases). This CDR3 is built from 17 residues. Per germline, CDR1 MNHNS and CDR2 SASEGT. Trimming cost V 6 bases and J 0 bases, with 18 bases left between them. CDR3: CASSPIRGKYSNQPQHF. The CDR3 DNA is TGTGCCAGCAGCCCAATCCGGGGGAAGTATAGCAATCAGCCCCAGCATTTT.

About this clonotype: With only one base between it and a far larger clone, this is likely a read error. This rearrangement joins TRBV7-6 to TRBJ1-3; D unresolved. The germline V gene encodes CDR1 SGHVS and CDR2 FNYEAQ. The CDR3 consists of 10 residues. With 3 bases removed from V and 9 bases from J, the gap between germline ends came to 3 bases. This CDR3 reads CASSLRTIYF. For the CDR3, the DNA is TGTGCCAGCAGCTTGCGCACCATATATTTT.

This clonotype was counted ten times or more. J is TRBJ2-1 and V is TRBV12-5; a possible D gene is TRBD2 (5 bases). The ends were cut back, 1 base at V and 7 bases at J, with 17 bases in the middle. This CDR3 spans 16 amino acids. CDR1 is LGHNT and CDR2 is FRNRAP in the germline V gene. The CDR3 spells CASGLGGAASGNEQFF. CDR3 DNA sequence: TGTGCTAGTGGTTTGGGGGGAGCGGCCTCTGGAAATGAGCAGTTCTTC.

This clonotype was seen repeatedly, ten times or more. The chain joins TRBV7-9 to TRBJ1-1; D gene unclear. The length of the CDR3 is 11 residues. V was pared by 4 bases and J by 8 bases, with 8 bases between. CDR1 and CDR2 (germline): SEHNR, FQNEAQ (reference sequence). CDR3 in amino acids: CASSSAAEAFF. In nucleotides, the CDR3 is TGTGCCAGCAGCTCGGCAGCGGAAGCTTTCTTT.

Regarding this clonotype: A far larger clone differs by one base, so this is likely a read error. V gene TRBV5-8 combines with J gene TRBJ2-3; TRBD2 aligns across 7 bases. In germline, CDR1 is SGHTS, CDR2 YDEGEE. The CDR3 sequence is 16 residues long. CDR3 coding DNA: TGTGCCAGCAGCTTGGCGCTAGCGGAAAGCAAAGATACGCAGTATTTT. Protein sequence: CASSLALAESKDTQYF.

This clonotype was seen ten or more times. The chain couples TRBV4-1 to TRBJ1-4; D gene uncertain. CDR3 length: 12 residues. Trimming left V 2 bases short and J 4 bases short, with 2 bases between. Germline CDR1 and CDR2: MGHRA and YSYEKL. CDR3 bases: TGCGCCAGCAGCCAAAATAATGAAAAACTGTTTTTT. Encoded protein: CASSQNNEKLFF.

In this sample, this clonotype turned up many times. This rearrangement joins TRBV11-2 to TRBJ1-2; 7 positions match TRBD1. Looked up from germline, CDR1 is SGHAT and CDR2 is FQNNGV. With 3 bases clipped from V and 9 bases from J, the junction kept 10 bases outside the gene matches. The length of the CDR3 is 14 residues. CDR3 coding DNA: TGTGCCAGCAGCTTCCAAAGACAGGGTGCGAGCTACACCTTC. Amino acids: CASSFQRQGASYTF.

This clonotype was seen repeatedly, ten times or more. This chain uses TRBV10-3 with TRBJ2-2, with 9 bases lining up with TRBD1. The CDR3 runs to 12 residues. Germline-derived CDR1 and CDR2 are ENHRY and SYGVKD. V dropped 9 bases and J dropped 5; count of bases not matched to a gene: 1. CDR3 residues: CAIGQGTGELFF. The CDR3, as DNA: TGTGCCATTGGACAGGGGACCGGGGAGCTGTTTTTT.

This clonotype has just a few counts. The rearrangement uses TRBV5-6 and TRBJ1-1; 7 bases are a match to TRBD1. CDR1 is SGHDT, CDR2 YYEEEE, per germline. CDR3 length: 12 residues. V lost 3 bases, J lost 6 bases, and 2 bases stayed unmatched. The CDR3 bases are TGTGCCAGCAGCTCCCAGGGGGCTGAAGCTTTCTTT. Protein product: CASSSQGAEAFF.

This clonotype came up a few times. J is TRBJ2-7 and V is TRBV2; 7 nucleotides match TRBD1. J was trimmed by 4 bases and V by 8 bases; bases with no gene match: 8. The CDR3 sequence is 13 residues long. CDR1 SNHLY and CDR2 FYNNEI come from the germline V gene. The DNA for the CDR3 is TGTGCCAGCGTCGGGACAGTGGGGTACGAGCAGTACTTC. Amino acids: CASVGTVGYEQYF.

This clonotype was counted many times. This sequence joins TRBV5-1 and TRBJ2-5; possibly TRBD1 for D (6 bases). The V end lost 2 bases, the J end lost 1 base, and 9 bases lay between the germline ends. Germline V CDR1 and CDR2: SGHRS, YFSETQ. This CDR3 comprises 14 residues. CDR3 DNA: TGCGCCAGCAGCTTCAGGGGACCCCAAGAGACCCAGTACTTC. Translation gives CASSFRGPQETQYF.

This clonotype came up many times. The CDR3: CASSPRTSPVNTEAFF. In DNA, the CDR3 is TGTGCCAGCAGCCCCAGGACCTCCCCAGTGAACACTGAAGCTTTCTTT. The V call is TRBV3-1, the J call TRBJ1-1; D not certain. Trimming shortened V by 4 bases and J by 0 bases, and 15 bases separated the two germline ends. From germline, CDR1 is LGHDT and CDR2 YNNKEL (reference sequence). The CDR3 is 16 amino acids.

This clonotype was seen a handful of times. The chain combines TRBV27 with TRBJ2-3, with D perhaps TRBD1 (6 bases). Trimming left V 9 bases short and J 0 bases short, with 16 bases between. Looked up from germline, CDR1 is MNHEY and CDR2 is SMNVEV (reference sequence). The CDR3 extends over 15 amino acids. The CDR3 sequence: CASARPGQSTDTQYF. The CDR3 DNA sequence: TGTGCCAGTGCTCGCCCCGGACAGAGCACAGATACGCAGTATTTT.

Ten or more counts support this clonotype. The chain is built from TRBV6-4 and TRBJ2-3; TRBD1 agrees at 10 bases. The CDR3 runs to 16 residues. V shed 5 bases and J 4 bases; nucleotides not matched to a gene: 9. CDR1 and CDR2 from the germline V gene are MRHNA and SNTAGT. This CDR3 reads CASSSSIGQGADTQYF. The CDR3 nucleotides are TGTGCCAGCAGTTCGAGTATAGGACAGGGGGCAGATACGCAGTATTTT.

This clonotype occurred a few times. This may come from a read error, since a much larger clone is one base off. For the CDR3, the DNA is TGTGCCAGTTCCCCGACAGGGACGGGCACCGGGGAGCTGTTTTTT. Translation: CASSPTGTGTGELFF. This chain uses TRBV6-4 with TRBJ2-2; 7 bases map to TRBD1. CDR1 and CDR2 (germline): MRHNA, SNTAGT. This CDR3 has 15 amino acids. Trimming at V came to 9 bases and at J to 4 bases, leaving 11 bases not matched to a gene.

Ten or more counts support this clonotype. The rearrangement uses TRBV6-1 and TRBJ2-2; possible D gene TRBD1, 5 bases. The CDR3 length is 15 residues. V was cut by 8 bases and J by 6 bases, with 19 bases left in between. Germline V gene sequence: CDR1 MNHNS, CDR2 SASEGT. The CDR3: CASRLADTGSGELFF. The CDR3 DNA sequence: TGTGCCAGCCGACTGGCGGACACAGGCTCCGGGGAGCTGTTTTTT.

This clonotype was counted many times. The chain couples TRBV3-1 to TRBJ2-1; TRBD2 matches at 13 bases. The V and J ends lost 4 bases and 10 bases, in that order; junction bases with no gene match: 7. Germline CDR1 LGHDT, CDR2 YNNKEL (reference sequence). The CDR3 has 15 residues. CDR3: CASSPPGLAGREQFF. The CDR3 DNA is TGTGCCAGCAGCCCTCCGGGACTAGCGGGGCGGGAGCAGTTCTTC.

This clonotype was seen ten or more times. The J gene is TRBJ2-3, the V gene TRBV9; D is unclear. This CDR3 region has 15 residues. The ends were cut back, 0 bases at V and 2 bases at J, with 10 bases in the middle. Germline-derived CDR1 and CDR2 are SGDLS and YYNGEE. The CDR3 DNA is TGTGCCAGCAGCGTAGCCGGTTATTCCACAGATACGCAGTATTTT. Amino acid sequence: CASSVAGYSTDTQYF.

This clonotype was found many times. CDR3 DNA sequence: TGTGCCAGCAGCTTAAGCTCCCAGGGCCAGCCCCAGCATTTT. Protein: CASSLSSQGQPQHF. The chain uses TRBV7-8 and TRBJ1-5; maybe TRBD1 (5 bases). The CDR3 runs 14 residues. The V gene lost 2 bases and the J gene lost 7 bases, with 12 bases spanning the gap. Germline-derived CDR1 and CDR2 are SGHVS and FQNEAQ. Full variable domain (rest looked up from reference TRBV7-8 and TRBJ1-5): GAGVSQSPRYKVAKRGQDVALRCDPISGHVSLFWYQQALGQGPEFLTYFQNEAQLDKSGLPSDRFFAERPEGSVSTLKIQRTQQEDSAVYLCASSLSSQGQPQHFGDGTRLSIL.

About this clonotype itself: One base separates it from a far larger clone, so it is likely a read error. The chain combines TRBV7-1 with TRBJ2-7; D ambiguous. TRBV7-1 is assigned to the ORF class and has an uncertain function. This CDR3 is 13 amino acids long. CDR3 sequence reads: CAGSSKDLSEQYF. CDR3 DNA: TGTGCCGGCAGCTCCAAAGACCTATCCGAGCAGTACTTC.

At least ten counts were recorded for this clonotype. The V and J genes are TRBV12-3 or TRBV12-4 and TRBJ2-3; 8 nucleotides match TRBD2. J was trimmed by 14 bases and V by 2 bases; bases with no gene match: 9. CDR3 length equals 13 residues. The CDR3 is CASSLPGGAGAYF. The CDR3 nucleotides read TGTGCCAGCAGTTTACCCGGGGGGGCCGGAGCGTATTTT.